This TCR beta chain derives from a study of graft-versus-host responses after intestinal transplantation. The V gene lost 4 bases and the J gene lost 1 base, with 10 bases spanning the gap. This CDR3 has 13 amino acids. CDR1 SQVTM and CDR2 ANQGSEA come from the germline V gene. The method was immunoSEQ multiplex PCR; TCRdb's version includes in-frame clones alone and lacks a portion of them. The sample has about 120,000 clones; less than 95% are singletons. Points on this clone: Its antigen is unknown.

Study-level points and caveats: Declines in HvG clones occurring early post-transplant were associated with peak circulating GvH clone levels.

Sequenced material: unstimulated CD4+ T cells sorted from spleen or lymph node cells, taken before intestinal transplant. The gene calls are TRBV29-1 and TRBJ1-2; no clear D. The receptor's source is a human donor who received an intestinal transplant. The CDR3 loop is CSVVEGNNYGYTF. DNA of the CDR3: TGCAGCGTTGTGGAGGGCAATAACTATGGCTACACCTTC.